Listed below are T cell receptor beta chains from one sample, sequenced in a study of shared clonotypes between healthy human individuals. The assay was immunoSEQ multiplex PCR, and TCRdb's table has in-frame clones only and misses some. This sample has 550,000 to 600,000 clones; roughly four fifths occur once, and the top ten carry around 11%. Source material: PBMCs. These receptors were obtained from a woman aged 40 to 49 in good health. Some clones in this sample may be carry-over from other donors' samples. The CDR3 runs from the conserved cysteine through the conserved F or W. Fields, in order: V gene, CDR3 length, clone size, J gene, D gene, CDR3 protein, CDR3 DNA. A D gene is named only where the DNA matches it firmly. Rows may omit the clone size; those that give it use once, few, many or a size class.

TRBV7-3	14	few	TRBJ1-5	.	CASSFNNSNQPQHF	TGTGCCAGCAGCTTTAACAATAGCAATCAGCCCCAGCATTTT
TRBV7-9	16	.	TRBJ2-7	TRBD2	CASSSPRLAGGYEQYF	TGTGCCAGCAGCTCCCCACGACTAGCGGGAGGTTACGAGCAGTACTTC
TRBV28	15	.	TRBJ2-7	TRBD1	CASSLTGTGSYEQYF	TGTGCCAGCAGCTTGACAGGGACCGGTTCGTACGAGCAGTACTTC
TRBV9	15	.	TRBJ2-1	.	CASSVVDMSSSEQFF	TGTGCCAGCAGCGTAGTGGATATGTCCTCGAGTGAGCAGTTCTTC
TRBV18	15	few	TRBJ2-7	TRBD1	CASSPTRTGGTEQYF	TGTGCCAGCTCACCCACCAGGACAGGGGGGACCGAGCAGTACTTC
TRBV27	14	.	TRBJ2-7	.	CASSPPGHTYEQYF	TGTGCCAGCAGTCCTCCGGGACACACCTACGAGCAGTACTTC
TRBV28	12	.	TRBJ1-5	.	CASTPGNQPQHF	TGTGCCAGCACCCCAGGCAATCAGCCCCAGCATTTT
TRBV2	13	.	TRBJ1-1	.	CASSEEGGQRAFF	TGTGCCAGCAGTGAAGAGGGGGGCCAACGAGCTTTCTTT
TRBV7-9	15	.	TRBJ2-3	.	CASSLPEAGTDTQYF	TGTGCCAGCAGCCTCCCTGAGGCGGGAACAGATACGCAGTATTTT
TRBV2	11	.	TRBJ1-3	.	CASSVGNTIYF	TGTGCCAGCAGTGTTGGAAACACCATATATTTT
TRBV6-5	12	.	TRBJ2-7	TRBD2	CATRRGAYEQYF	TGTGCCACGCGCCGGGGGGCCTACGAGCAGTACTTC
TRBV4-2	15	.	TRBJ2-1	TRBD2	CASSQGLAVNNEQFF	TGTGCCAGCAGCCAAGGCCTAGCGGTAAACAATGAGCAGTTCTTC
TRBV29-1	13	.	TRBJ2-2	.	CSVDQTNTGELFF	TGCAGCGTTGACCAGACGAACACCGGGGAGCTGTTTTTT
TRBV10-3	17	.	TRBJ2-5	TRBD2	CAISESGVAGGGETQYF	TGTGCCATCAGTGAGTCGGGGGTAGCGGGAGGAGGAGAGACCCAGTACTTC
TRBV10-3	15	.	TRBJ2-1	.	CAISDPGSSYNEQFF	TGTGCCATCAGTGATCCCGGGAGCTCCTACAATGAGCAGTTCTTC